This T cell receptor (beta chain) was sequenced during a study of blood T cell repertoires in COVID-19. For the study at large: Specimens from acute and convalescent COVID-19 originated in the United States, Italy and Spain. PBMCs, B-cell-depleted T cells, or T cells were the source of the cDNA or gDNA that made up the material.

This CDR3 has 15 amino acids. J was trimmed by 10 bases and V by 3 bases; bases with no gene match: 10. CDR1 and CDR2 from the germline V gene are SGHRS and YFSETQ. Original processing notes: Reference gene primers were amplified, and this amplification served to estimate nucleated cell counts. Produced via immunoSEQ multiplex PCR; TCRdb's table is partial and in-frame only. Clonal size and the V and J genes are those of that table, whereas D and trimming came from the DNA. This sample yields a few hundred thousand clones, of which 84% are seen a single time; under 1.5% belongs to the top ten. The chain carries TRBV5-1 and TRBJ2-1; the match to TRBD2 covers 10 bases. The clonotype was recovered from a woman in her 40s who had recovered from COVID-19. The sample was peripheral blood. The CDR3, as DNA: TGCGCCAGCAGCTCGCCCGGGACTAGCGACGGCGAGCAGTTCTTC. Its translation: CASSSPGTSDGEQFF.